This T cell receptor beta chain was identified during a study of T cell responses to AZD1222 COVID-19 vaccine. Of note for this clone: What it binds is unknown.

Findings of the study overall: Only after the peak T cell response were repertoires sampled.

Sequencing was performed with immunoSEQ multiplex PCR; in TCRdb, only in-frame clones are kept and a portion is missing. Altogether tens of thousands of clones are present, over 75% being singletons, with the ten largest covering about 12%. CDR1 is SEHNR and CDR2 is FQNEAQ in the germline V gene (reference sequence). This CDR3 contains 15 residues. J was trimmed by 1 base and V by 5 bases; bases with no gene match: 6. The sequenced sample was peripheral blood, obtained 28 days after the second AZD1222 dose. The clonotype originates from an adult who received the AZD1222 COVID-19 vaccine. The rearrangement links TRBV7-9 to TRBJ1-1; TRBD1 matches at 8 bases. CDR3 DNA: TGTGCCAGCAGCCCCGGACAGGGTTGGAACACTGAAGCTTTCTTT. Translated, it gives CASSPGQGWNTEAFF.